The 11 T cell receptor beta chains below all came from one sample that was sequenced in a study of blood T cell repertoires in COVID-19. Measured with immunoSEQ multiplex PCR; TCRdb has only the in-frame clones, and not every one. The table has about 300,000 clones, around 84% seen once; the top ten hold roughly 4%. Sequencing input: PBMCs or T cells enriched from blood (not recorded which). Receptors originate from a man aged 30-40 years who had recovered from COVID-19.

This clone was detected a few times. This chain uses TRBV5-1 with TRBJ1-6; D ambiguous. CDR1 and CDR2 (germline): SGHRS, YFSETQ. V was cut by 0 bases and J by 7 bases, with 14 bases left in between. This CDR3 has 16 amino acids. The CDR3 sequence is CASSLVGEVKNSPLHF. CDR3 sequence (DNA): TGCGCCAGCAGCTTGGTAGGAGAGGTGAAGAATTCACCCCTCCACTTT.

This chain connects TRBV6-1 to TRBJ1-2; TRBD1 matches at 8 bases. J was trimmed by 2 bases and V by 0 bases; bases with no gene match: 2. The germline V gene encodes CDR1 MNHNS and CDR2 SASEGT. The CDR3 is made up of 15 amino acids. Here the CDR3 reads CASSEARTGNYGYTF. CDR3 nucleotide sequence: TGTGCCAGCAGTGAAGCGAGGACAGGGAACTATGGCTACACCTTC.

This chain uses TRBV13 with TRBJ2-7, with D perhaps matching TRBD2 (5 bases). The V gene's germline CDR1 is PRHDT and CDR2 FYEKMQ (reference sequence). The V end lost 3 bases, the J end lost 5 bases, and 11 bases lay between the germline ends. CDR3 length: 13 amino acids. CDR3 sequence (DNA): TGTGCCAGCAGCTTTGAGGGCGTGGACGAGCAGTACTTC. This translates into CASSFEGVDEQYF. Full variable domain (remainder filled in from reference TRBV13 and TRBJ2-7): AAGVIQSPRHLIKEKRETATLKCYPIPRHDTVYWYQQGPGQDPQFLISFYEKMQSDKGSIPDRFSAQQFSDYHSELNMSSLELGDSALYFCASSFEGVDEQYFGPGTRLTVT.

This clone was counted a few times. The junction shows a germline mismatch at one end, possibly a read error. The chain couples TRBV27 to TRBJ1-6; 10 positions match TRBD1. This CDR3 is built from 15 residues. Germline values: CDR1 MNHEY, CDR2 SMNVEV (reference sequence). The DNA of the CDR3 is TGTGCCAGCAGGTTATTGGGGACAGGGGATTCACCCCTCCACTTT. This encodes CASRLLGTGDSPLHF.

This clone was observed once. The chain carries TRBV2 and TRBJ2-1, with 8 bases lining up with TRBD1. Germline assignment: CDR1 SNHLY and CDR2 FYNNEI. The V and J ends lost 5 bases and 0 bases, in that order; junction bases with no gene match: 3. This CDR3 contains 15 residues. CDR3 protein: CASSPTGGSYNEQFF. In nucleotides, the CDR3 is TGTGCCAGCAGTCCAACAGGGGGCTCCTACAATGAGCAGTTCTTC.

This chain joins TRBV7-2 and TRBJ2-3; D ambiguous. Trimming stripped 2 bases from V and 0 bases from J, with 9 bases between. This CDR3 has 15 residues. Per germline, CDR1 SGHTA and CDR2 FQGNSA. The CDR3 DNA reads TGTGCCAGCAGCTTAATTTTTATGAGCACAGATACGCAGTATTTT. This encodes CASSLIFMSTDTQYF.

The V gene is TRBV5-8, the J gene TRBJ2-7; a possible D gene is TRBD1 (5 bases). The V and J ends lost 4 bases and 2 bases respectively, with 16 bases between them. The CDR3 covers 15 residues. Germline CDR1 is SGHTS and CDR2 is YDEGEE. In DNA form, the CDR3 reads TGTGCCAGCAGCCTCTCGACAGACCGACCCTACGAGCAGTACTTC. This encodes CASSLSTDRPYEQYF. Full variable domain (missing parts from reference TRBV5-8 and TRBJ2-7): EAGVTQSPTHLIKTRGQQATLRCSPISGHTSVYWYQQALGLGLQFLLWYDEGEERNRGNFPPRFSGRQFPNYSSELNVNALELEDSALYLCASSLSTDRPYEQYFGPGTRLTVT.

This chain uses TRBV29-1 with TRBJ1-2; TRBD1 aligns across 9 bases. Germline CDR1 is SQVTM and CDR2 is ANQGSEA. V trimming: 6 bases; J trimming: 3 bases; junction bases outside the gene matches: 11. The CDR3 has 15 amino acids. CDR3 amino acids: CSVPSPDRGDYGYTF. The CDR3, as DNA: TGCAGCGTCCCTAGCCCGGACAGGGGAGACTATGGCTACACCTTC.

The chain has TRBV14 and TRBJ2-5; 9 bases fit TRBD2. Germline CDR1 and CDR2: SGHDN and FVKESK. The CDR3 extends over 18 amino acids. V lost 3 bases to trimming and J lost 6 bases; unmatched junction nucleotides: 17. The CDR3 DNA follows: TGTGCCAGCAGCCACATCCAAGGAAGCGGGGGGCGTCTGAAGACCCAGTACTTC. This gives the protein CASSHIQGSGGRLKTQYF.

This clone appeared a few times. The chain uses TRBV2 and TRBJ2-7; TRBD1 is a possible D gene (6 bases). The germline V and J ends were trimmed by 1 base and 2 bases, with 12 bases remaining between them. CDR1 and CDR2 (germline): SNHLY, FYNNEI. The CDR3 is made up of 15 amino acids. CDR3 in amino acids: CASSEGQAYAYEQYF. CDR3 sequence (DNA): TGTGCCAGCAGTGAAGGACAGGCATACGCCTACGAGCAGTACTTC.

V and J are TRBV4-1 and TRBJ2-7, with 8 bases matching TRBD1. Trimming cost V 3 bases and J 8 bases; bases outside gene matches: 6. Germline CDR1 MGHRA, CDR2 YSYEKL. This CDR3 comprises 13 residues. The CDR3 protein is CASSHPGTGQQYF. In DNA, the CDR3 is TGCGCCAGCAGCCATCCCGGGACAGGACAGCAGTACTTC.